This TCR beta chain was recorded in a study of blood T cell repertoires in COVID-19. The wider study: The analysed material was cDNA or gDNA that came from T cells, B-cell-depleted T cells, or PBMCs.

Participants, about 18 to 90 years old, spanned about 26 US areas. Each exposed participant met a COVID-19 case in the 2 weeks preceding study entry. The method was immunoSEQ multiplex PCR; TCRdb's version includes in-frame clones alone and lacks a portion of them. In the table there are about 180,000 clones, about 80% of which are singletons. The receptor was isolated from a man aged 55 to 70 who had been exposed to COVID-19. The sequencing sample was made of PBMCs or T cells enriched from blood (not recorded which).

The CDR3 is CASMSPSGPYNEQFF. In nucleotides, the CDR3 is TGTGCCAGCATGAGCCCTAGCGGGCCTTACAATGAGCAGTTCTTC. The chain joins TRBV27 to TRBJ2-1, with 8 bases aligning to TRBD2. With 7 bases clipped from V and 4 bases from J, the junction kept 9 bases outside the gene matches. Looked up from germline, CDR1 is MNHEY and CDR2 is SMNVEV (reference sequence). This CDR3 has 15 residues.